Presented here are 22 T cell receptor beta chains from one specimen sequenced in a study of T cell responses to AZD1222 COVID-19 vaccine. Clones were read by immunoSEQ multiplex PCR, and TCRdb kept only the in-frame ones, dropping some. This sample has about 140,000 clones, with 85% to 95% found just once. The sample here was peripheral blood, taken on day 0 of AZD1222 vaccination. The source is an adult in good health.

The chain links TRBV10-3 to TRBJ2-7; 8 bases are a match to TRBD2. After removal of 3 bases from V and 2 bases from J, the junction contained 6 bases not matched to a gene. The CDR3 covers 15 residues. Germline CDR1 reads ENHRY; CDR2 reads SYGVKD. The CDR3 sequence is CAISDPSGRAYEQYF. The CDR3, as DNA: TGTGCCATCAGTGATCCCAGCGGGAGAGCCTACGAGCAGTACTTC.

The gene calls are TRBV28 and TRBJ2-1, with no clear D. Germline assignment: CDR1 MDHEN and CDR2 SYDVKM. The CDR3 consists of 20 residues. V lost 4 bases, J lost 0 bases, and 25 bases lay in between. The CDR3, as DNA: TGTGCCAGCAGTTGGCCAATTGACCCTTCGGAGCCGGACTCCTACAATGAGCAGTTCTTC. This encodes CASSWPIDPSEPDSYNEQFF. The variable domain in full, with the rest retrieved from reference TRBV28 and TRBJ2-1, is DVKVTQSSRYLVKRTGEKVFLECVQDMDHENMFWYRQDPGLGLRLIYFSYDVKMKEKGDIPEGYSVSREKKERFSLILESASTNQTSMYLCASSWPIDPSEPDSYNEQFFGPGTRLTVL.

The rearrangement links TRBV24-1 to TRBJ2-3; D tentatively reads TRBD1 or TRBD2 (7 bases each). The CDR3 has 16 residues. Trimming shortened V by 4 bases and J by 5 bases, and 18 bases separated the two germline ends. CDR1 and CDR2 (germline): KGHDR, SFDVKD. In DNA, the CDR3 is TGTGCCACCAGTGACCCGACAGGGAGGGGAGAAGATACGCAGTATTTT. Translated, it gives CATSDPTGRGEDTQYF.

The J gene is TRBJ1-2, the V gene TRBV2, with D possibly matching TRBD1 (6 bases). The CDR3 loop spans 13 amino acids. The V end lost 6 bases, the J end lost 2 bases, and 10 bases lay between the germline ends. Germline values: CDR1 SNHLY, CDR2 FYNNEI. DNA for the CDR3: TGTGCCAGCAGCCCGGACAGAAACTATGGCTACACCTTC. This gives the protein CASSPDRNYGYTF.

This chain joins TRBV29-1 and TRBJ2-4; D gene ambiguous. V shed 5 bases and J shed 2 bases, with 10 bases lying between them. Germline V lookup: CDR1 SQVTM, CDR2 ANQGSEA. The CDR3 covers 13 residues. CDR3 DNA sequence: TGCAGCGTTTACTTAGTGACCAAAAACATTCAGTACTTC. Protein product: CSVYLVTKNIQYF.

This chain joins TRBV4-1 and TRBJ1-1, with D uncertain. Trimming left V 0 bases short and J 0 bases short, with 5 bases between. The CDR3 has 14 residues. Germline assignment: CDR1 MGHRA and CDR2 YSYEKL. For the CDR3, the DNA is TGCGCCAGCAGCCAAGAGGTCATGAACACTGAAGCTTTCTTT. Protein sequence: CASSQEVMNTEAFF.

V and J are TRBV2 and TRBJ2-5; 13 bases match TRBD2. Germline V lookup: CDR1 SNHLY, CDR2 FYNNEI. The V segment lost 7 bases and the J segment 7 bases; nucleotides outside the gene matches: 12. This CDR3 has 16 residues. The CDR3 region has the DNA TGTGCCAGCATTTGGGGGACTAGCGGGGCCATAAGGACCCAGTACTTC. It specifies CASIWGTSGAIRTQYF.

This chain uses TRBV23-1 with TRBJ1-3; D gene uncertain. TRBV23-1 is given ORF status, its function remaining uncertain. The CDR3 covers 16 residues. The V and J ends lost 8 bases and 0 bases respectively, with 17 bases between them. CDR3 loop: CASRSEGAYSGNTIYF. The CDR3 coding sequence is TGCGCCAGCCGCTCCGAGGGAGCCTACTCTGGAAACACCATATATTTT.

In its sample, this clone was seen a few times. The V gene is TRBV3-1 (or the pseudogene TRBV3-2), the J gene TRBJ2-7; 7 positions match TRBD1. Trimming at V came to 4 bases and at J to 0 bases, leaving 3 bases not matched to a gene. The CDR3 loop spans 14 amino acids. Germline V gene lookup returns CDR1 LGHDT and CDR2 YNNKEL (reference sequence). The CDR3 DNA follows: TGTGCCAGCAGCCCGGGACAGAGCTCCTACGAGCAGTACTTC. Amino acids: CASSPGQSSYEQYF.

V gene TRBV19 combines with J gene TRBJ1-2; D might be TRBD1 (5 bases). V lost 5 bases and J lost 4, with 8 bases in between. Germline CDR1 reads LNHDA; CDR2 reads SQIVND (reference sequence). CDR3 size: 12 residues. In nucleotides, the CDR3 is TGTGCCAGTAGTTTGGGGACCTATGGCTACACCTTC. It is translated as CASSLGTYGYTF.

The chain has TRBV19 and TRBJ1-2; D gene uncertain. This CDR3 is built from 13 residues. The germline gives CDR1 LNHDA, CDR2 SQIVND (reference sequence). V shed 9 bases and J shed 4 bases, with 15 bases lying between them. The chain's CDR3 is CASQDWATYGYTF. The CDR3, as DNA: TGTGCCAGCCAAGATTGGGCTACCTATGGCTACACCTTC.

The CDR3 protein is CASSLSTTYDGYTF. As DNA, the CDR3 is TGTGCCAGCAGCTTAAGCACAACCTATGATGGCTACACCTTC. The chain joins TRBV7-9 to TRBJ1-2, with D uncertain. The CDR3 covers 14 residues. Germline V CDR1 and CDR2: SEHNR, FQNEAQ (reference sequence). Trimming removed 2 bases from V and 6 bases from J, with 13 bases in between.

The CDR3 sequence is CASSEAGGSTDTQYF. As DNA, the CDR3 is TGTGCCAGCAGCGAAGCGGGGGGGAGCACAGATACGCAGTATTTT. The rearrangement joins TRBV11-2 to TRBJ2-3; 10 positions agree with TRBD2. The CDR3 is made up of 15 amino acids. After removal of 5 bases from V and 0 bases from J, the junction contained 2 bases not matched to a gene. Germline V CDR1 and CDR2: SGHAT, FQNNGV.

This chain links TRBV2 with TRBJ1-1; 7 nucleotides line up with TRBD1. The V segment lost 8 bases and the J segment 4 bases; nucleotides outside the gene matches: 4. Germline V lookup: CDR1 SNHLY, CDR2 FYNNEI. The CDR3 consists of 12 residues. CDR3 protein: CASGTGVTEAFF. In DNA form, the CDR3 reads TGTGCCAGCGGTACAGGGGTCACTGAAGCTTTCTTT.

This clone was seen a few times. The chain couples TRBV15 to TRBJ1-3; D is possibly TRBD1 (5 bases). CDR1 and CDR2 (germline): LNHNV, YYDKDF (reference sequence). There are 15 residues in the CDR3. Trimming shortened V by 0 bases and J by 7 bases, and 13 bases separated the two germline ends. CDR3 sequence: CATSRDWGVGNTIYF. The CDR3 coding sequence is TGTGCCACCAGCAGAGATTGGGGCGTTGGGAACACCATATATTTT. The complete variable domain, with remaining parts taken from reference TRBV15 and TRBJ1-3, reads DAMVIQNPRYQVTQFGKPVTLSCSQTLNHNVMYWYQQKSSQAPKLLFHYYDKDFNNEADTPDNFQSRRPNTSFCFLDIRSPGLGDTAMYLCATSRDWGVGNTIYFGEGSWLTVV.

The chain uses TRBV20-1 and TRBJ1-2; D may be TRBD1 (6 bases). Trimming pared 6 bases from V and 2 bases from J, leaving 16 bases between. The CDR3 length is 14 residues. Germline assignment: CDR1 DFQATT and CDR2 SNEGSKA (reference sequence). The chain's CDR3 is CSASNRAENYGYTF. The CDR3 DNA reads TGCAGTGCGAGTAACAGGGCCGAGAACTATGGCTACACCTTC.

The J gene is TRBJ1-2, the V gene TRBV2; D may be TRBD1 (6 bases). CDR1 is SNHLY, CDR2 FYNNEI, per germline. This CDR3 comprises 15 residues. Trimming shortened V by 9 bases and J by 4 bases, and 21 bases separated the two germline ends. In nucleotides, the CDR3 is TGTGCCAGGGGCCTCCTGGGGGGCGAAGGCTATGGCTACACCTTC. It codes for CARGLLGGEGYGYTF.

The chain couples TRBV7-8 to TRBJ1-2, with 8 positions matching TRBD1. V lost 0 bases, J lost 5 bases, and 23 bases stayed unmatched. The CDR3 consists of 21 residues. Looked up from germline, CDR1 is SGHVS and CDR2 is FQNEAQ. The CDR3 spells CASSLARGERTGITAGYGYTF. CDR3 nucleotide sequence: TGTGCCAGCAGCTTAGCGCGGGGCGAAAGGACAGGGATTACTGCCGGTTATGGCTACACCTTC.

The gene calls are TRBV5-6 and TRBJ2-7; TRBD2 might be the D (5 bases). The CDR3 is made up of 14 amino acids. V dropped 4 bases and J dropped 6 bases, with 17 bases sitting between them. Germline lookup yields CDR1 SGHDT and CDR2 YYEEEE. The CDR3 protein is CASSPDGGLPEQYF. CDR3 DNA: TGTGCCAGCAGCCCGGACGGAGGCCTACCCGAGCAGTACTTC.

The chain uses TRBV2 and TRBJ1-5; the D gene is possibly TRBD1 (6 bases). Between the trimmed V and J ends, which lost 4 bases and 0 bases, there was a span of 10 bases. Germline lookup yields CDR1 SNHLY and CDR2 FYNNEI. The CDR3 is made up of 15 amino acids. The chain's CDR3 is CASSGPRGSNQPQHF. Here the CDR3 DNA reads TGTGCCAGCAGTGGCCCCAGGGGTAGCAATCAGCCCCAGCATTTT.

The chain couples TRBV7-2 to TRBJ2-5; weak D call: TRBD2 (5 bases). Germline V gives CDR1 SGHTA, CDR2 FQGNSA. V was pared by 5 bases and J by 10 bases, with 20 bases between. CDR3 length: 14 residues. CDR3 nucleotides: TGTGCCAGCAGCCCACTCCTGGCGGGTCGGGACCAGTACTTC. It translates to CASSPLLAGRDQYF.

The V call is TRBV5-1, the J call TRBJ1-6; 7 bases match TRBD1. The CDR3 is 15 amino acids. V lost 0 bases and J lost 6; bases outside the gene matches: 3. The V gene's germline CDR1 is SGHRS and CDR2 YFSETQ. The chain's CDR3 is CASSLETGRNSPLHF. The CDR3 DNA is TGCGCCAGCAGCTTGGAGACAGGGCGTAATTCACCCCTCCACTTT.